This T cell receptor beta chain was sequenced for a study of T cells in Graves' hyperthyroidism and ophthalmopathy. Comment on this clonotype: The antigen remains unidentified.

Researchers took RNA transcripts and amplified the TCR beta CDR3 regions from them. Researchers ran a first-round RT-PCR on the TCR CDR3 using the HTBI primer set. TCRdb reprocessed the multiplex PCR reads with MiXCR, giving one entry per CDR3 protein. The repertoire holds about half a million distinct CDR3 sequences, with 15% to 20% as singletons. PBMCs were collected from a 10 ml volume of fresh peripheral blood. Study-level points and caveats: With a median lead of roughly 6.8 months before onset, the model predicted ophthalmopathy.

The CDR3 consists of 16 residues. The V gene lost 4 bases and the J gene lost 4 bases, with 16 bases spanning the gap. CDR1 is SSHAT, CDR2 FNYEAQ, per germline (reference sequence). This sequence originates from a woman aged 25 to 39 with Graves' ophthalmopathy. The sample taken for sequencing was blood. The chain joins TRBV7-7 to TRBJ2-2; TRBD2 might be the D (6 bases). CDR3 DNA: TGTGCCAGCAGCTCGTCGGGACTCCGGGGCACCGGGGAGCTGTTTTTT. Its translation is CASSSSGLRGTGELFF.